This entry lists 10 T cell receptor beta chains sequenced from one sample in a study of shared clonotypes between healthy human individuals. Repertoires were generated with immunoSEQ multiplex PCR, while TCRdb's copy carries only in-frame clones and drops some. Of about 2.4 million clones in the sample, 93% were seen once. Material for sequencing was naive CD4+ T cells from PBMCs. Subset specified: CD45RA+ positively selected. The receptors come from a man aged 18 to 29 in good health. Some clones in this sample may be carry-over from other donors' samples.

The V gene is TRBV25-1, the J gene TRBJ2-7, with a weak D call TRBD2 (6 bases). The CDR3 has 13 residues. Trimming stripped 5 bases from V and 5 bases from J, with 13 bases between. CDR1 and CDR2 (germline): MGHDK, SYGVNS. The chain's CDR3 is CASSQVGGHEQYF. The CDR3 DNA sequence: TGTGCCAGCAGTCAGGTGGGAGGACACGAGCAGTACTTC.

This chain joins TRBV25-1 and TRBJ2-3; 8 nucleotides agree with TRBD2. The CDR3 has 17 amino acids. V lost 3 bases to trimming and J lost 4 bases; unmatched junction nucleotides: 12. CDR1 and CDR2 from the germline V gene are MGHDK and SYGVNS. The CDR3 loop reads CASSDPPGLGFADTQYF. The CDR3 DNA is TGTGCCAGCAGTGACCCCCCGGGACTAGGTTTCGCAGATACGCAGTATTTT. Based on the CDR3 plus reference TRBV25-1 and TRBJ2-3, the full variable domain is EADIYQTPRYLVIGTGKKITLECSQTMGHDKMYWYQQDPGMELHLIHYSYGVNSTEKGDLSSESTVSRIRTEHFPLTLESARPSHTSQYLCASSDPPGLGFADTQYFGPGTRLTVL.

CDR3 residues: CATSISGGRNQPQHF. The CDR3 coding sequence is TGTGCCACCAGCATATCAGGGGGCCGAAATCAGCCCCAGCATTTT. The chain couples TRBV15 to TRBJ1-5; 8 bases line up with TRBD1. V dropped 4 bases and J dropped 4; count of bases not matched to a gene: 6. This CDR3 has 15 amino acids. Per germline, CDR1 LNHNV and CDR2 YYDKDF (reference sequence).

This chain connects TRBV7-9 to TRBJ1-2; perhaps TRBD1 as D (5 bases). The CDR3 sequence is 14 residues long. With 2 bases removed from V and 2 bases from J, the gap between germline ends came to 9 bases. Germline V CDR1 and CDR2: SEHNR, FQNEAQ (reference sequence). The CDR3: CASSLHRPNYGYTF. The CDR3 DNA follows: TGTGCCAGCAGCTTACACAGGCCGAACTATGGCTACACCTTC.

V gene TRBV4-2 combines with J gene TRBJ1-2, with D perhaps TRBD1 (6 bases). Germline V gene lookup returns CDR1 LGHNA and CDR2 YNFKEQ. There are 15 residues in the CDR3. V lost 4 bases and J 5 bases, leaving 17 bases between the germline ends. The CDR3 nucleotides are TGTGCCAGCAGCCCCTACAGGGTTCAGGGTTATGGCTACACCTTC. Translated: CASSPYRVQGYGYTF.

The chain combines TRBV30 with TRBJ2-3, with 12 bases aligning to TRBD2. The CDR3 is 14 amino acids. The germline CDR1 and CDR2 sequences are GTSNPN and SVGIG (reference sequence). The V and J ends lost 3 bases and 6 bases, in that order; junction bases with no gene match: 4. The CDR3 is CAWSTGTSGDTQYF. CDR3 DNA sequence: TGTGCCTGGAGCACCGGGACTAGCGGGGATACGCAGTATTTT.

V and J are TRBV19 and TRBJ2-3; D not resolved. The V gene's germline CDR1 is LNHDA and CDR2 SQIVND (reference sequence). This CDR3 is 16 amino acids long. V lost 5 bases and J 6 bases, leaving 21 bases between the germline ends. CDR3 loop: CASSPYSGPGGDTQYF. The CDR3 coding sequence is TGTGCCAGTAGTCCTTACTCGGGCCCAGGTGGGGATACGCAGTATTTT.

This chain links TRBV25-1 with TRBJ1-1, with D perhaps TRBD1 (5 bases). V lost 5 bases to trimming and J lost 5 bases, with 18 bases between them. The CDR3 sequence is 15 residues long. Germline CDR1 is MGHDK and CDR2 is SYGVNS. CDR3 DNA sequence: TGTGCCAGCAGTAAGACGGGGACTGGGGGGACTGAAGCTTTCTTT. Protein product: CASSKTGTGGTEAFF.

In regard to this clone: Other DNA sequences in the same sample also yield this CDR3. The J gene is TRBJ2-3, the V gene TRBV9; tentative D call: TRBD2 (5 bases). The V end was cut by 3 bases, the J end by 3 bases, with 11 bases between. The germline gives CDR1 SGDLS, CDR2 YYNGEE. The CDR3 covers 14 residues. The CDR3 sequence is CASSAGLGTDTQYF. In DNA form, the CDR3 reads TGTGCCAGCAGCGCCGGACTGGGAACAGATACGCAGTATTTT.

The CDR3 nucleotides are TGTGCCAGCAGCTCCTACCTAGCTGGAAACACCATATATTTT. Protein: CASSSYLAGNTIYF. This chain connects TRBV7-2 to TRBJ1-3; D call uncertain. Trimming removed 4 bases at V and 2 bases at J, with 9 bases between. Germline V gives CDR1 SGHTA, CDR2 FQGNSA. CDR3 length: 14 amino acids.